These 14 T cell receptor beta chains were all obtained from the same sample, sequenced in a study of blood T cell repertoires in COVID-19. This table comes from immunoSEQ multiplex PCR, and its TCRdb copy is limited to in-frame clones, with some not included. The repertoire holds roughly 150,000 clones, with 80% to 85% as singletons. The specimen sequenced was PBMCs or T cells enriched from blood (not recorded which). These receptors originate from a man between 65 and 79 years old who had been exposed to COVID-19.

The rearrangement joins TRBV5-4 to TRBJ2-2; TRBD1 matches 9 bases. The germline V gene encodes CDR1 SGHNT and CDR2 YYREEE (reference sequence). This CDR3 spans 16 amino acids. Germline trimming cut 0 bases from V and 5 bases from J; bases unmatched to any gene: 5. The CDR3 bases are TGTGCCAGCAGCTTGGTTCATGGGACAGGGACCGGGGAGCTGTTTTTT. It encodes CASSLVHGTGTGELFF.

CDR3 in DNA: TGTGCCAGCTCACCACGCGGGAGCAACTCTGGGGCCAACGTCCTGACTTTC. It codes for CASSPRGSNSGANVLTF. The chain couples TRBV18 to TRBJ2-6; 7 bases agree with TRBD2. CDR3 length equals 17 residues. Germline CDR1 and CDR2: KGHSH and LQKENI. The V gene end was trimmed by 1 base and the J gene end by 0 bases; junction bases not matched to a gene: 3.

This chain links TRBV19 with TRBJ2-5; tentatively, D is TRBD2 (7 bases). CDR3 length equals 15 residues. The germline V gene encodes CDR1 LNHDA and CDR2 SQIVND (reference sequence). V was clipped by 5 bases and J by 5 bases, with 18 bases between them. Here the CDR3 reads CASSSEGGFGETQYF. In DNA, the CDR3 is TGTGCCAGTAGTTCCGAGGGGGGGTTTGGCGAGACCCAGTACTTC.

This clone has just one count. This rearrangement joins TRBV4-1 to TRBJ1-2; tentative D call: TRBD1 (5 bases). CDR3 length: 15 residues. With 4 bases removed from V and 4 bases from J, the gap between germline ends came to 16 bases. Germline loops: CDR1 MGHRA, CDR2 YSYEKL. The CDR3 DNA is TGCGCCAGCAGCCCCCCGCCGGGGGTAGCCTATGGCTACACCTTC. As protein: CASSPPPGVAYGYTF.

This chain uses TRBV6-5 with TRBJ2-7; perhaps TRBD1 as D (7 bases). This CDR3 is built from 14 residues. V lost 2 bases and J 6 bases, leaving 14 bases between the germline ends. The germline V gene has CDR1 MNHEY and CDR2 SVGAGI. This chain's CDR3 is CASSYGGGYGEQYF. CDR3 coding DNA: TGTGCCAGCAGTTACGGAGGGGGCTACGGCGAGCAGTACTTC.

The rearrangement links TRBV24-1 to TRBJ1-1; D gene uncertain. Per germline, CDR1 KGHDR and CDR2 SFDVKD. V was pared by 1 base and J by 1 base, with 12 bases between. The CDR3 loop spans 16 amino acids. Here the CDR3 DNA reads TGTGCCACCAGTGATTTTACTTTGACTCGGAACACTGAAGCTTTCTTT. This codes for CATSDFTLTRNTEAFF.

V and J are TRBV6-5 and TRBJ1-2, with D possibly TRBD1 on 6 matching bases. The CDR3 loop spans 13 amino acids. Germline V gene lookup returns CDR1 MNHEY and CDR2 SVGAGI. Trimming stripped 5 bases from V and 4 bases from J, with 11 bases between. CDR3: CASSLDRLYGYTF. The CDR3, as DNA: TGTGCCAGCAGTCTTGACAGGCTCTATGGCTACACCTTC.

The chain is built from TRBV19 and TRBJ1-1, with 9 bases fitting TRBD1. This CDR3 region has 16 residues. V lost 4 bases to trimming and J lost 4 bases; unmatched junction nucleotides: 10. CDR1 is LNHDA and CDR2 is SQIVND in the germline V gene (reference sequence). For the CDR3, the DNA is TGTGCCAGTAGTAAACGGGACAGGGCTTCAGGCACTGAAGCTTTCTTT. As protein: CASSKRDRASGTEAFF. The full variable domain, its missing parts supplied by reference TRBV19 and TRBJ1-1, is DGGITQSPKYLFRKEGQNVTLSCEQNLNHDAMYWYRQDPGQGLRLIYYSQIVNDFQKGDIAEGYSVSREKKESFPLTVTSAQKNPTAFYLCASSKRDRASGTEAFFGQGTRLTVV.

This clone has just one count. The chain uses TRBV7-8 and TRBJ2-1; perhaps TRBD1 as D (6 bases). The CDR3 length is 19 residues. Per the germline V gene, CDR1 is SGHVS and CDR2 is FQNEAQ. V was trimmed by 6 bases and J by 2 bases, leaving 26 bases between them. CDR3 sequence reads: CASSDLLGARRGTYNEQFF. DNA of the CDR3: TGTGCCAGCAGTGACCTATTGGGGGCGCGAAGGGGTACCTACAATGAGCAGTTCTTC.

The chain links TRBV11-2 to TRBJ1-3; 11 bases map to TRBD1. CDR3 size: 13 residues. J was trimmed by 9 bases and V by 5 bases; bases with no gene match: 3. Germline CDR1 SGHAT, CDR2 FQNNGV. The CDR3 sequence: CASSRGQGATIYF. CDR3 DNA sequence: TGTGCCAGCAGCCGCGGACAGGGGGCCACCATATATTTT.

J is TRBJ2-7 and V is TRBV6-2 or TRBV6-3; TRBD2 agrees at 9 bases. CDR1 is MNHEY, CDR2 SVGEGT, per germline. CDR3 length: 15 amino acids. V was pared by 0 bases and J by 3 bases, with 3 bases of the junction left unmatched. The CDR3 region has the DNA TGTGCCAGCAGTTACTCGGGTAGCGGGAGCTACGAGCAGTACTTC. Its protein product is CASSYSGSGSYEQYF.

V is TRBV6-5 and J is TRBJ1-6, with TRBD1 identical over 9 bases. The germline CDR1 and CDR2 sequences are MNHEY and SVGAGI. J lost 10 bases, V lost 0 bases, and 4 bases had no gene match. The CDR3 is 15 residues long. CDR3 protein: CASSYSTGGMSPLHF. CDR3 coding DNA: TGTGCCAGCAGTTACTCGACAGGGGGAATGTCACCCCTCCACTTT.

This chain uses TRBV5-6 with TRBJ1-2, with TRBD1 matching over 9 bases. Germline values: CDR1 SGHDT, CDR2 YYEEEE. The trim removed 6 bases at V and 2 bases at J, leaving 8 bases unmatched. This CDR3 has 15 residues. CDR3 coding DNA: TGTGCCAGCATCTACCGGGACAGGGTAAACTATGGCTACACCTTC. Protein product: CASIYRDRVNYGYTF.

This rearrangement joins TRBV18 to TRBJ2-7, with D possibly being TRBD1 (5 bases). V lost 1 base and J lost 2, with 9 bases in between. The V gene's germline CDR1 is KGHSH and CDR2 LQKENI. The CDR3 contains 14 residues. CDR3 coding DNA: TGTGCCAGCTCACCACAGGAAGGGGCCTACGAGCAGTACTTC. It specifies CASSPQEGAYEQYF.